This TCR beta chain is drawn from a study of blood T cell repertoires in COVID-19. Looking at the study overall: Samples of COVID-19 (acute and convalescent) were obtained from the United States, Italy and Spain. Sample material is recorded as cDNA or gDNA derived from T cells, B-cell-depleted T cells, or PBMCs.

The CDR3 consists of 16 residues. The junction had 4 bases not matched to a gene; V was cut back by 3 bases and J by 5 bases. CDR1 SGDLS and CDR2 YYNGEE come from the germline V gene. Some clones are missing from TCRdb's copy, which holds only in-frame ones; the method was immunoSEQ multiplex PCR. The table includes about 36,000 clones, around three quarters detected once. The genes are TRBV9 and TRBJ2-3; 15 nucleotides align to TRBD2. The sequence was obtained from a man aged 55 to 70 with active COVID-19. Sequenced: peripheral blood. In DNA form, the CDR3 reads TGTGCCAGCAGCGCGGGACTAGCGGGGGGTAGAGATACGCAGTATTTT. This encodes CASSAGLAGGRDTQYF.